The present TCR beta chain was sequenced within a study of cytomegalovirus exposure and HLA in healthy donors (dated by TCRdb to the late 2010s). About the study as a whole: According to an earlier analysis of 587 of the donors, about 170 million T cells yielded 117 million unique TCR beta sequences and around 280 Gb of sequence data. Typing coverage varied by locus: about 620-640 donors for A, B, C, DRB1 and DQB1; about 520 for DQA1; nearly 610 for DPA1; more than 450 for DPB1. About 280 gigabases of sequencing data and around 85 million unique TCR sequences made up an early release that covered approximately 700 HLA-typed donors. Several DR-DQ haplotypes were treated as single units for association and clustering because of strong linkage in the cohort. The study aimed to test whether signatures of past pathogen exposure could be identified by cataloging public T cell receptors. To decide whether each TCR beta V gene segment behaved as functional or pseudogenic, an earlier analysis of some 540 of the donors relied on high-throughput TCR beta sequencing. Genome-wide SNP genotypes for about 60% of the 666 donors were used in a later genetic analysis, which treated that subset as a discovery cohort. Among 398 genotyped donors of the cohort, an average of around 250,000 unique TCR beta nucleotide sequences was sequenced per donor, of which 15% to 20% were non-productive. HLA typing included class I and class II loci at four-digit resolution. Donor age, sex, ethnicity and CMV serostatus were collected together with the repertoire data. All discovery cohort repertoires had been generated using a single sequencing platform. The T cell repertoires of around 730 subjects were profiled by immunosequencing and related to cytomegalovirus serostatus. The later analysis used no new phenotypic data to find candidate immune exposures, relying instead on TCR beta sequences and their occurrence across donors. Along with the roughly 670-subject first cohort, a separate validation cohort of roughly 110 different subjects was used. To predict cytomegalovirus infection status, the study combined high-throughput TCR immunosequencing, statistical association of individual TCRs with disease status, and machine learning. A later analysis re-analyzed previously published TCR beta repertoires from roughly 690 donors and added high-resolution HLA genotyping to study TCR occurrence patterns. The genetic ancestry cluster associated with self-reported Caucasian donors included over 65% of the roughly 400 genotyped donors. General conclusions and limits of the study: In a later genetic analysis, a missense DCLRE1C variant was associated with V-gene and J-gene trimming of TCR beta chains, and the association was replicated in an independent cohort. Across donors, most TCR sequences were observed very rarely, whereas some public TCRs were present in many individuals. This cohort had only TCR beta chains sequenced, and the lack of alpha or paired-chain data limited which features could be detected. Specific HLA alleles were associated with over 15,000 TCR beta sequences at a false discovery rate of 0.05 in a later analysis. Several of the top co-occurrence clusters appeared to be linked to parvovirus B19, influenza, CMV and Epstein-Barr virus, according to a later analysis. A cluster of highly shared sequence variants was judged likely to be a technical artifact of the sequencing pipeline. In a later analysis, the rate of TCR association differed among HLA loci, with DRB1 alleles having the most associated TCRs and HLA-C alleles having the fewest. Linkage disequilibrium might explain the correlated functional status among segregating V segments, but an unknown experimental factor could not be ruled out. It was suggested by the authors that the approach could potentially be generalized to other disease states and immunological phenotypes. A total of about 180 TCR beta chains were listed by the study as associated with cytomegalovirus. Because HLA typing was missing for some donors at each locus, association tests included only the typed subset. A later genetic analysis reported fewer N-insertions in productive TCRs among donors in an Asian-associated ancestry cluster than the roughly 700-donor mean. Presence/absence analyses assumed roughly uniform sequencing depth across donors, an assumption that may not hold. A few of the identified cytomegalovirus-associated TCR beta chains were confirmed in vitro to be specific for cytomegalovirus antigens. In an earlier analysis of some 540 of the donors, most TCR beta V segments appeared in productive rearrangements about 87% or about 30% of the time, broadly matching IMGT annotations. Strong co-occurrence of HLA alleles, especially DR and DQ, made assigning TCR associations to individual alleles difficult. Most CMV-associated TCR beta chains appeared to be HLA-restricted in a later analysis, and the HLA associations seemed to be driven largely by CMV exposure. The only immune exposure information available for the cohort was CMV serostatus. The classifier was reported to diagnose cytomegalovirus status with high specificity and sensitivity in both the original cohort and the validation cohort. A further reported finding was that TCR beta sequences accurately predicted the HLA-A and HLA-B alleles for most subjects in the first cohort. A later analysis found that HLA-associated TCR beta chains were more clonally expanded and had lower generation probabilities than equally common non-associated chains. The 87-base-pair reads could not distinguish some IMGT-functional V segments, including TRBV6-2 and TRBV6-3, so those segments were excluded. Because counts were too low, about 18 rarely observed V segments, including chromosome 9 orphons, were left out of the earlier analysis of some 640 of the donors.

The trim is 3 bases for V and 1 base for J, with a gap of 13 bases between the germline ends. From the cysteine through the phenylalanine, the CDR3 covers 15 amino acids. Only the CDR3 portion is preserved as DNA: 45 bases, with reading frame beginning at the first base. Per the germline V gene (reference sequence), SGHAT is the CDR1 and FQDESV is the CDR2. The cohort consisted of 600 or so healthy bone marrow donors. At the time of sampling, every cohort member was nominally healthy, though immune exposures that went unrecorded were likely present. The donor tested CMV seronegative, placing the donor among the 300 to 450 seronegative members of the cohort. A peripheral blood sample was collected from each donor, and TCR beta sequencing was performed on peripheral blood mononuclear cells. Genomic DNA was extracted from the blood cell samples with the Qiagen DNeasy Blood Extraction Kit. Note on this clone: Its binding antigen is unknown.

Library prep was done by the immunoSEQ multiplex PCR assay. For the multiplex PCR, a mixture combining 60 forward primers for TCR Vbeta segments and 13 reverse primers for TCR Jbeta segments was used. Amplification of the CDR3 region of rearranged TCR beta genes was performed with a multiplex PCR assay on genomic DNA. On the Illumina HiSeq System, the amplified TCR beta libraries were sequenced as 87-base-pair reads. The original pipeline was this. In a later analysis, tens of millions of unique TCR beta chains were counted across the roughly 700 repertoires, and about 10 million of these chains were shared by at least two donors. Raw reads were error-corrected and collapsed into unique sequences by a nearest-neighbor algorithm in which closely related sequences were merged to remove PCR and sequencing errors. V, D and J gene segments were assigned by aligning CDR3 sequences to IMGT reference sequences. Each retained sequence needed at least a six-nucleotide match to both a V gene segment and a J gene segment. Rearrangements were classified as productive when the CDR3 lacked stop codons and remained in frame with V and J, and all other rearrangements were classified as non-productive. Following IMGT convention, CDR3 was defined as the stretch from the second conserved V-encoded cysteine to the conserved J-encoded phenylalanine. Sequences without an unambiguous match to a single V gene segment were excluded from the earlier analysis of about 630 of the donors. An earlier analysis of roughly 590 of the donors called V segments functional above 56.7% productive rearrangements and segregating when the between-donor standard deviation exceeded 5%. A statistical classification framework was built for diagnosing cytomegalovirus status from the catalog of TCR beta chain sequences. In a later analysis, V and J genes were assigned by comparing TCR nucleotide sequences against IMGT/GENE-DB human TR gene sequences. In a later analysis, CDR3 sequences and most-parsimonious VDJ recombination scenarios were assigned using the TCRdist pipeline. In a later analysis, each TCR beta chain was defined by its CDR3 amino acid sequence together with its V-gene family, and reads without a unique V-gene family were excluded. To address suspected cross-contamination and a sequencing artifact, a later analysis removed under 600 highly shared, low-generation-probability nucleotide sequences. For each public chain, a later analysis derived a clonal expansion index from normalized ranks of inferred template counts within each repertoire. In a later analysis, generation probabilities were computed with a VDJ recombination model fitted to out-of-frame rearrangements, and the resulting probabilities were checked against IGoR. A later analysis scored TCR-TCR, TCR-HLA and TCR-CMV co-occurrence with hypergeometric tests, applying a repertoire-size bias correction to TCR pairs. To estimate false discovery rates, a later analysis permuted the HLA or CMV assignments 20 times. A later analysis grouped co-occurring TCRs with DBSCAN, adding TCRdist sequence similarity when clustering within HLA-allele-positive subsets. For co-occurrence clustering, repertoires with fewer than 30,000 or more than 120,000 public chains were excluded, along with a handful of repertoires with anomalous nucleotide sharing. In its TCRdb copy, this immuneACCESS table keeps in-frame sequences only and misses some clones. Where compared with another copy, unresolved V genes explain less than half of these, and the others have no known cause. The V and J calls and clone size come from that table; D and trimming were worked out from the DNA. The sample table records 80,000 to 100,000 clones. Jointly, the top ten make up 0.58% of the sample.

This receptor chain uses TRBV11-1 and TRBJ2-7, with the D segment identity uncertain. The sequence was collected from a man aged 45-65 years in good health and CMV-seronegative. Sequenced material: PBMCs. The sequence in DNA is TGTGCCAGCAGCTTCTCGACTGGAGTGTCCTACGAGCAGTACTTC. Translation gives CASSFSTGVSYEQYF. Reference TRBV11-1 and TRBJ2-7 genes cover what lies past the CDR3, so the full variable domain is EAEVAQSPRYKITEKSQAVAFWCDPISGHATLYWYRQILGQGPELLVQFQDESVVDDSQLPKDRFSAERLKGVDSTLKIQPAELGDSAMYLCASSFSTGVSYEQYFGPGTRLTVT.